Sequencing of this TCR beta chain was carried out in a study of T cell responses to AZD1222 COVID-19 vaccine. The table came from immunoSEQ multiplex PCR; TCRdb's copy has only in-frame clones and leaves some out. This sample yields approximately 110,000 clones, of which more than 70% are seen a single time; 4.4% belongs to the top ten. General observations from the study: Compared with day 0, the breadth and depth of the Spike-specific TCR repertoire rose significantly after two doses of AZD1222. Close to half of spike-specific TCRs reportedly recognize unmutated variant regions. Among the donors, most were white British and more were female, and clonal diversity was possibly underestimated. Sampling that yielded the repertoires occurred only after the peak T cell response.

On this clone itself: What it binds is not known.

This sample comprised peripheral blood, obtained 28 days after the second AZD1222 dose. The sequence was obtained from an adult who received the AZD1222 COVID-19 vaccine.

The CDR3 region is CAISEGTTDNEQFF. The CDR3 bases are TGTGCCATCAGTGAAGGGACAACTGACAATGAGCAGTTCTTC. The chain carries TRBV10-3 and TRBJ2-1; possible D gene TRBD1, 6 bases. Germline V gene lookup returns CDR1 ENHRY and CDR2 SYGVKD. The CDR3 runs 14 residues. V was cut by 3 bases and J by 5 bases, with 11 bases left in between.